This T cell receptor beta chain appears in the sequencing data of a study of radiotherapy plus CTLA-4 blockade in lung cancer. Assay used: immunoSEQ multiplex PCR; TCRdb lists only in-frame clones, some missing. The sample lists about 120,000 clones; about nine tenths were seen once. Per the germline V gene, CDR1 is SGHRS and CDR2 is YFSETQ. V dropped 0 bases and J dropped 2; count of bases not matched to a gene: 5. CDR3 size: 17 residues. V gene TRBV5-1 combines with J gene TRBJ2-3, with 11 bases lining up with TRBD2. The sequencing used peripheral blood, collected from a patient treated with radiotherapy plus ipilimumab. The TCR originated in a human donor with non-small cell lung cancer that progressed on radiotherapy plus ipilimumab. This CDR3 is CASSLVGLAEITDTQYF. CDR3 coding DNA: TGCGCCAGCAGCTTGGTGGGACTAGCGGAGATCACAGATACGCAGTATTTT.